The 27 T cell receptor beta chains below come from one sample, sequenced in a study of neurological immune-mediated disorders. MiXCR was run by TCRdb on the 5' RACE reads, yielding one entry per CDR3 protein. The sample holds about 48,000 distinct CDR3 sequences, under 30% seen once. Material for sequencing was PBMCs. The receptors were sampled from a woman in her seventies in good health.

This clonotype is medium-sized within its sample. The chain links TRBV5-5 to TRBJ1-5; D is undetermined. V was shortened by 4 bases and J by 2 bases, with 13 bases between the two germline ends. The V gene's germline CDR1 is SGHKS and CDR2 YYEKEE (reference sequence). This CDR3 contains 15 residues. The CDR3 DNA reads as TGTGCCAGCAGCCCCGGCCCGGGAGGCAATCAGCCCCAGCATTTT. This encodes CASSPGPGGNQPQHF.

This clonotype was seen at least ten times. The chain combines TRBV20-1 with TRBJ1-5; D is uncertain. This CDR3 has 13 amino acids. The V gene lost 3 bases and the J gene lost 5 bases, with 11 bases spanning the gap. Germline V gene lookup returns CDR1 DFQATT and CDR2 SNEGSKA (reference sequence). CDR3 sequence: CSASAGPYQPQHF. As DNA, the CDR3 is TGCAGTGCTAGCGCAGGACCCTATCAGCCCCAGCATTTT.

Comment on this clonotype: Being one base from a much bigger clone, this may be a read error. This chain connects TRBV29-1 to TRBJ2-3; D is unclear. CDR1 and CDR2 (germline): SQVTM, ANQGSEA. Trimming removed 4 bases at V and 0 bases at J, with 26 bases between. CDR3 length: 19 amino acids. This chain's CDR3 is CSVAISNIWPPLSTDTQYF. Here the CDR3 DNA reads TGCAGCGTTGCAATTAGTAATATCTGGCCCCCACTTAGCACAGATACGCAGTATTTT.

This clonotype was recorded many times. V usage is TRBV5-1 and J usage is TRBJ2-7; 10 bases fit TRBD2. Germline V gives CDR1 SGHRS, CDR2 YFSETQ. With V trimmed by 4 bases and J by 6 bases, 7 bases remained unmatched. This CDR3 spans 14 amino acids. CDR3 nucleotides: TGCGCCAGCAGCCCCGCCGGGACTAGCGTCGAGCAGTACTTC. As protein: CASSPAGTSVEQYF.

In this sample, this clonotype is medium-sized. The chain employs TRBV5-1 and TRBJ1-2; the D gene is possibly TRBD1 (5 bases). Germline V gene lookup returns CDR1 SGHRS and CDR2 YFSETQ. Deletions cut 4 bases from V and 0 bases from J, with 10 bases between. CDR3 length: 14 amino acids. The CDR3 DNA reads TGCGCCAGCAGCCCGGCCAGGGCTAACTATGGCTACACCTTC. Protein sequence: CASSPARANYGYTF.

This clonotype occurred many times. This chain uses TRBV5-6 with TRBJ1-5; D is possibly TRBD1 (5 bases). Trimming left V 0 bases short and J 4 bases short, with 14 bases between. Germline V CDR1 and CDR2: SGHDT, YYEEEE. The CDR3 totals 16 residues. The CDR3 is CASSLGGVLTNQPQHF. DNA for the CDR3: TGTGCCAGCAGCTTGGGAGGGGTCCTTACAAATCAGCCCCAGCATTTT.

This clonotype appeared once. This rearrangement joins TRBV20-1 to TRBJ2-2, with D possibly TRBD2 on 6 matching bases. Trimming cost V 5 bases and J 4 bases, with 11 bases left between them. The V gene's germline CDR1 is DFQATT and CDR2 SNEGSKA (reference sequence). CDR3 size: 13 residues. Written as DNA, the CDR3 is TGCAGTGCTGGCCGGGACTTCACCGGGGAGCTGTTTTTT. Translation gives CSAGRDFTGELFF.

This clonotype showed up many times. The V call is TRBV20-1, the J call TRBJ2-3; D is perhaps TRBD1 (6 bases). The CDR3 consists of 13 residues. Germline values: CDR1 DFQATT, CDR2 SNEGSKA (reference sequence). V was clipped by 6 bases and J by 1 base, with 11 bases between them. CDR3 sequence: CSAGASGTDTQYF. The CDR3 bases are TGCAGTGCGGGGGCGTCTGGCACAGATACGCAGTATTTT.

In its sample, this clonotype was seen many times. The chain combines TRBV7-2 with TRBJ2-5; D gene ambiguous. Germline V gene data show CDR1 as SGHTA and CDR2 as FQGNSA. V lost 3 bases to trimming and J lost 1 base, with 9 bases between them. This CDR3 comprises 14 residues. In DNA form, the CDR3 reads TGTGCCAGCAGCTTCAACTACTTCCAAGAGACCCAGTACTTC. Its protein is CASSFNYFQETQYF.

Ten or more counts support this clonotype. The gene calls are TRBV15 and TRBJ1-2, with D possibly matching TRBD1 (5 bases). V lost 5 bases and J lost 7, with 11 bases in between. Germline CDR1 LNHNV, CDR2 YYDKDF (reference sequence). The CDR3 runs to 12 residues. The CDR3 spells CATSFSGSGYTF. CDR3 in DNA: TGTGCCACCAGCTTTTCAGGGAGTGGCTACACCTTC.

In its sample, this clonotype was seen many times. This sequence joins TRBV12-3 or TRBV12-4 and TRBJ1-2; D gene unclear. The CDR3 sequence is 14 residues long. V was pared by 8 bases and J by 5 bases, with 18 bases between. The CDR3 spells CASSSPQGRYGYTF. The CDR3 region has the DNA TGTGCCAGCTCTTCCCCGCAAGGGAGGTATGGCTACACCTTC.

This clonotype was recorded many times. The V and J genes are TRBV7-2 and TRBJ2-3; tentatively, D is TRBD2 (6 bases). The CDR3 is 15 residues long. V was shortened by 1 base and J by 2 bases, with 10 bases between the two germline ends. Germline CDR1 SGHTA, CDR2 FQGNSA. Here the CDR3 reads CASSLVGGNTDTQYF. CDR3 in DNA: TGTGCCAGCAGCTTAGTGGGCGGGAACACAGATACGCAGTATTTT.

In this sample, this clonotype turned up many times. V is TRBV5-6 and J is TRBJ2-5; D is ambiguous. Germline V gene data show CDR1 as SGHDT and CDR2 as YYEEEE. The V gene lost 2 bases and the J gene lost 1 base, with 6 bases spanning the gap. The CDR3 sequence is 13 residues long. The CDR3 loop reads CASSFVAQETQYF. For the CDR3, the DNA is TGTGCCAGCAGCTTCGTTGCCCAAGAGACCCAGTACTTC.

This rearrangement joins TRBV5-6 to TRBJ2-1; 12 nucleotides agree with TRBD2. Germline CDR1 is SGHDT and CDR2 is YYEEEE. CDR3 length: 16 amino acids. V lost 2 bases and J lost 7; bases outside the gene matches: 7. The CDR3 region is CASSFYGLAGRNEQFF. The CDR3 nucleotides are TGTGCCAGCAGCTTTTATGGACTAGCGGGGAGAAATGAGCAGTTCTTC.

This clonotype was observed many times. The chain is built from TRBV5-1 and TRBJ2-1, with unresolved D. This CDR3 spans 12 amino acids. V was clipped by 0 bases and J by 7 bases, with 5 bases between them. In germline, CDR1 is SGHRS, CDR2 YFSETQ. CDR3 DNA sequence: TGCGCCAGCAGCTTGGAGGGTAATGAGCAGTTCTTC. It codes for CASSLEGNEQFF.

The chain is built from TRBV7-6 and TRBJ2-1; 8 bases fit TRBD1. Trimming at V came to 5 bases and at J to 0 bases, leaving 6 bases not matched to a gene. CDR3 length: 16 residues. Germline lookup yields CDR1 SGHVS and CDR2 FNYEAQ. The CDR3 DNA follows: TGTGCCAGCAGCCAGGGACAGGTCAGCTCCTACAATGAGCAGTTCTTC. It is translated as CASSQGQVSSYNEQFF.

The chain is built from TRBV20-1 and TRBJ2-7; 9 bases match TRBD1. The CDR3 runs 16 residues. Germline V gene lookup returns CDR1 DFQATT and CDR2 SNEGSKA (reference sequence). V lost 1 base to trimming and J lost 0 bases; unmatched junction nucleotides: 7. CDR3 residues: CSARGPGTGFSYEQYF. The CDR3 DNA follows: TGCAGTGCTAGAGGCCCCGGGACAGGGTTCTCCTACGAGCAGTACTTC.

This clonotype was recorded many times. The chain couples TRBV7-2 to TRBJ2-3; 9 positions agree with TRBD2. CDR3 length equals 15 residues. Germline V lookup: CDR1 SGHTA, CDR2 FQGNSA. V shed 5 bases, J shed 7 bases, and the junction held 10 bases outside the gene matches. In DNA, the CDR3 is TGTGCCAGCAGCCGCGGGACTAGCAGACAAAATACGCAGTATTTT. As protein: CASSRGTSRQNTQYF.

This clonotype has at least ten counts. The gene calls are TRBV20-1 and TRBJ2-1; D not resolved. The germline CDR1 and CDR2 sequences are DFQATT and SNEGSKA (reference sequence). The CDR3 has 13 residues. The ends were cut back, 1 base at V and 4 bases at J, with 8 bases in the middle. CDR3 bases: TGCAGTGCTAGAGGCCTCAGATACAATGAGCAGTTCTTC. This gives the protein CSARGLRYNEQFF.

In this sample, this clonotype turned up a few times. The chain carries TRBV6-5 and TRBJ2-1; 7 bases agree with TRBD1. The CDR3 totals 13 residues. The germline CDR1 and CDR2 sequences are MNHEY and SVGAGI. J gave up 8 bases and V 4 bases, and 5 bases lay outside the gene matches. The CDR3 reads CASSFTGEDEQFF. CDR3 DNA: TGTGCCAGCAGTTTCACAGGGGAAGATGAGCAGTTCTTC.

There are many counts of this clonotype. This chain's CDR3 is CASSQERLSGANVLTF. Here the CDR3 DNA reads TGTGCCAGCAGCCAAGAACGGCTCTCTGGGGCCAACGTCCTGACTTTC. The V and J genes are TRBV3-1 and TRBJ2-6, with D unresolved. Deletions cut 0 bases from V and 0 bases from J, with 6 bases between. In germline, CDR1 is LGHDT, CDR2 YNNKEL (reference sequence). The CDR3 contains 16 residues.

This clonotype appeared many times. The rearrangement uses TRBV7-2 and TRBJ2-1, with 8 bases lining up with TRBD2. This CDR3 is built from 16 residues. CDR1 and CDR2 from the germline V gene are SGHTA and FQGNSA. J gave up 4 bases and V 5 bases, and 10 bases lay outside the gene matches. This CDR3 reads CASSTGRGVVYNEQFF. CDR3 coding DNA: TGTGCCAGCAGCACGGGGCGGGGGGTCGTGTACAATGAGCAGTTCTTC. The variable domain in full, completed from reference TRBV7-2 and TRBJ2-1, reads GAGVSQSPSNKVTEKGKDVELRCDPISGHTALYWYRQSLGQGLEFLIYFQGNSAPDKSGLPSDRFSAERTGGSVSTLTIQRTQQEDSAVYLCASSTGRGVVYNEQFFGPGTRLTVL.

In its sample, this clonotype was seen a few times. This may be a read error: a much more frequent sequence differs by one nucleotide. The chain carries TRBV7-8 and TRBJ1-5; D may be TRBD1 (5 bases). CDR3 length: 18 residues. From germline, CDR1 is SGHVS and CDR2 FQNEAQ. CDR3 DNA sequence: TGTGCCAACAGCTTAGGTTTCATTGGGGGTTATAGCAATCAGCCCCAGCATTTT. Encoded protein: CANSLGFIGGYSNQPQHF.

This clonotype was recorded at least ten times. The CDR3 is CASSLGQLISYEQYF. In nucleotides, the CDR3 is TGTGCCAGCAGCCTTGGACAGCTAATCTCCTACGAGCAGTACTTC. This chain connects TRBV7-2 to TRBJ2-7; TRBD1 is a possible D gene (6 bases). V was shortened by 5 bases and J by 0 bases, with 14 bases between the two germline ends. From germline, CDR1 is SGHTA and CDR2 FQGNSA. CDR3 length: 15 residues. The variable domain in full, completed from reference TRBV7-2 and TRBJ2-7, reads GAGVSQSPSNKVTEKGKDVELRCDPISGHTALYWYRQSLGQGLEFLIYFQGNSAPDKSGLPSDRFSAERTGGSVSTLTIQRTQQEDSAVYLCASSLGQLISYEQYFGPGTRLTVT.

The rearrangement links TRBV20-1 to TRBJ2-7, with D maybe TRBD2 (6 bases). The V end lost 3 bases, the J end lost 4 bases, and 22 bases lay between the germline ends. Germline lookup yields CDR1 DFQATT and CDR2 SNEGSKA (reference sequence). The CDR3 has 16 amino acids. DNA of the CDR3: TGCAGTGCTAGTCGGTCGCCTAGCGAGGGCTCATACGAGCAGTACTTC. Protein: CSASRSPSEGSYEQYF.

This clonotype was counted at least ten times. This rearrangement joins TRBV7-2 to TRBJ2-1; 9 bases map to TRBD2. V was clipped by 1 base and J by 4 bases; unmatched bases: 5. Germline V gene data show CDR1 as SGHTA and CDR2 as FQGNSA. The CDR3 extends over 16 amino acids. The CDR3 DNA reads as TGTGCCAGCAGCTTAGGTTGGACTAGCGAGTACAATGAGCAGTTCTTC. Amino acids: CASSLGWTSEYNEQFF.

This clonotype was detected many times. The chain carries TRBV5-5 and TRBJ1-2; possibly TRBD1 for D (6 bases). The V end was cut by 2 bases, the J end by 4 bases, with 15 bases between. CDR1 SGHKS and CDR2 YYEKEE come from the germline V gene (reference sequence). CDR3 length: 15 residues. For the CDR3, the DNA is TGTGCCAGCAGCTTAAAACAGGGCCCTCTCTATGGCTACACCTTC. It specifies CASSLKQGPLYGYTF.